Below are 19 T cell receptor beta chains sequenced from a single sample in a study of long-term antiretroviral therapy in people with HIV (dated by TCRdb to between 2021 and 2024). The immunoSEQ hsTCRB v3.0 assay was used at survey level resolution to sequence the TRB variable region. This immuneACCESS table, as held by TCRdb, lists in-frame sequences with V and J called but not all clones. Of the missing ones, under half trace to an unresolved V gene in checked studies; the others have no known cause. For this sample there are 33,000 or so clones; roughly 98% appear just once. The ten top clones hold under 2.5% of the sample. The sample in question was unsorted PBMCs, obtained 7.6 years after starting antiretroviral therapy. All receptors come from a young man with HIV.

V and J are TRBV5-1 and TRBJ2-5, with a possible D match to TRBD1 (5 bases). The V gene's germline CDR1 is SGHRS and CDR2 YFSETQ. The CDR3 is 13 residues long. V lost 5 bases and J 1 base, leaving 9 bases between the germline ends. CDR3: CASSSDIQETQYF. As DNA, the CDR3 is TGCGCCAGCAGTTCGGACATCCAAGAGACCCAGTACTTC.

This chain joins TRBV5-1 and TRBJ2-7; D unresolved. Germline CDR1 SGHRS, CDR2 YFSETQ. Trimming stripped 1 base from V and 1 base from J, with 6 bases between. This CDR3 contains 13 residues. The CDR3 here is CASSLSPSYEQYF. As DNA, the CDR3 is TGCGCCAGCAGCTTGTCTCCGTCCTACGAGCAGTACTTC.

The chain links TRBV9 to TRBJ2-3; D is uncertain. The CDR3 spans 14 residues. V was shortened by 0 bases and J by 2 bases, with 7 bases between the two germline ends. Germline CDR1 is SGDLS and CDR2 is YYNGEE. The chain's CDR3 is CASSVESITDTQYF. In DNA form, the CDR3 reads TGTGCCAGCAGCGTAGAGTCGATCACAGATACGCAGTATTTT.

The chain links TRBV4-3 to TRBJ2-3; D gene unclear. Trimming cost V 1 base and J 1 base, with 9 bases left between them. Germline loops: CDR1 LGHNA, CDR2 YSLEER. This CDR3 has 15 residues. The CDR3 DNA is TGCGCCAGCAGCCAAGCGTCGGCGGGCACAGATACGCAGTATTTT. This gives the protein CASSQASAGTDTQYF.

This chain connects TRBV6-6 to TRBJ1-5; possible D gene TRBD1, 5 bases. V dropped 6 bases and J dropped 6 bases, with 12 bases sitting between them. This CDR3 is built from 13 residues. From germline, CDR1 is MNHNY and CDR2 SVGAGI (reference sequence). The CDR3 sequence: CASSVGDAQPQHF. Written as DNA, the CDR3 is TGTGCCAGCAGCGTAGGGGACGCTCAGCCCCAGCATTTT.

CDR3 sequence: CASSLDREAANYGYTF. The CDR3 DNA reads TGTGCCAGCAGCTTGGATCGGGAGGCAGCTAACTATGGCTACACCTTC. The gene calls are TRBV5-6 and TRBJ1-2, with D uncertain. The CDR3 is 16 amino acids. Germline CDR1 reads SGHDT; CDR2 reads YYEEEE. Trimming took 0 bases from V and 0 from J, leaving 12 bases between them.

The chain carries TRBV4-3 and TRBJ1-4, with D tentatively TRBD1 (6 bases). Germline-derived CDR1 and CDR2 are LGHNA and YSLEER. V lost 3 bases to trimming and J lost 4 bases, with 15 bases between them. CDR3 length: 16 amino acids. The CDR3 reads CASSQNPTGDNEKLFF. The CDR3 DNA reads TGCGCCAGCAGCCAGAACCCGACAGGAGATAATGAAAAACTGTTTTTT.

This chain joins TRBV7-6 and TRBJ2-5; perhaps TRBD1 as D (5 bases). CDR3 length: 12 residues. V was shortened by 4 bases and J by 3 bases, with 6 bases between the two germline ends. Germline-derived CDR1 and CDR2 are SGHVS and FNYEAQ. The CDR3 DNA reads as TGTGCCAGCAGCTCACAGGAAGAGACCCAGTACTTC. This translates into CASSSQEETQYF.

V gene TRBV5-1 combines with J gene TRBJ2-2; D unresolved. This CDR3 has 15 amino acids. Germline CDR1 reads SGHRS; CDR2 reads YFSETQ. V lost 5 bases and J lost 4, with 15 bases in between. For the CDR3, the DNA is TGCGCCAGCAGACCCTCCCCCGTGCTCACCGGGGAGCTGTTTTTT. This codes for CASRPSPVLTGELFF.

This sequence joins TRBV30 and TRBJ2-5, with TRBD2 identical over 14 bases. The germline gives CDR1 GTSNPN, CDR2 SVGIG (reference sequence). Trimming took 5 bases from V and 2 from J; bases not matched to a gene: 10. The CDR3 is made up of 17 amino acids. The CDR3 reads CAWAPTSGRAWQETQYF. The CDR3 bases are TGTGCCTGGGCCCCGACTAGCGGGAGGGCGTGGCAAGAGACCCAGTACTTC.

The chain joins TRBV19 to TRBJ1-5; D is uncertain. The CDR3 is 16 residues long. V gave up 4 bases and J gave up 10 bases, with 23 bases separating them. Germline CDR1 is LNHDA and CDR2 is SQIVND (reference sequence). The CDR3 sequence: CASSNGRGPGMDPQHF. DNA for the CDR3: TGTGCCAGTAGTAACGGACGCGGACCGGGCATGGACCCCCAGCATTTT.

The chain combines TRBV2 with TRBJ1-6; D not resolved. There are 13 residues in the CDR3. The germline V gene encodes CDR1 SNHLY and CDR2 FYNNEI. V gave up 3 bases and J gave up 8 bases, with 8 bases separating them. The DNA for the CDR3 is TGTGCCAGCAGTGATTCCTGGGATTCACCCCTCCACTTT. It yields the protein CASSDSWDSPLHF.

The chain uses TRBV12-5 and TRBJ2-1; D is undetermined. The ends were cut back, 3 bases at V and 0 bases at J, with 3 bases in the middle. The CDR3 is made up of 13 amino acids. The germline V gene encodes CDR1 LGHNT and CDR2 FRNRAP. Here the CDR3 DNA reads TGTGCTAGTGGTTTTTCCTCCTACAATGAGCAGTTCTTC. Protein product: CASGFSSYNEQFF.

The chain recombines TRBV6-5 with TRBJ1-6; no clear D gene. This CDR3 contains 16 residues. V was cut by 0 bases and J by 9 bases, with 15 bases left in between. Germline CDR1 reads MNHEY; CDR2 reads SVGAGI. The CDR3 nucleotides read TGTGCCAGCAGTTACTCGCCCAAGGGCTCGAGTTCACCCCTCCACTTT. This codes for CASSYSPKGSSSPLHF.

V and J are TRBV5-1 and TRBJ2-2; tentatively, D is TRBD1 (6 bases). With 4 bases removed from V and 5 bases from J, the gap between germline ends came to 12 bases. Looked up from germline, CDR1 is SGHRS and CDR2 is YFSETQ. The CDR3 has 14 amino acids. CDR3 nucleotide sequence: TGCGCCAGCAGCCTAGACAGGATAACCGGGGAGCTGTTTTTT. Its translation: CASSLDRITGELFF.

V usage is TRBV29-1 and J usage is TRBJ2-7; TRBD1 might be the D (5 bases). The CDR3 contains 15 residues. Trimming pared 3 bases from V and 1 base from J, leaving 16 bases between. Germline CDR1 is SQVTM and CDR2 is ANQGSEA. The CDR3 sequence is CSVDGGAEQSYEQYF. For the CDR3, the DNA is TGCAGCGTTGACGGTGGGGCAGAACAGTCCTACGAGCAGTACTTC.

This sequence joins TRBV5-1 and TRBJ2-7, with D unclear. The ends were cut back, 2 bases at V and 6 bases at J, with 12 bases in the middle. This CDR3 comprises 13 residues. The germline gives CDR1 SGHRS, CDR2 YFSETQ. The CDR3 sequence is CASSFRPASEQYF. DNA of the CDR3: TGCGCCAGCAGCTTTCGCCCAGCGAGCGAGCAGTACTTC.

V gene TRBV21-1 combines with J gene TRBJ2-1; TRBD2 was called by the table and not checked on the DNA. TRBV21-1 represents a pseudogene. The CDR3 spans 14 residues. CDR3 coding DNA: TGTGCCAGCAGCATGGGGACTTCCGACAATGAGCAGTTCTTC. Its protein is CASSMGTSDNEQFF.

This clone was recorded once. The chain carries TRBV6-6 and TRBJ1-1; weak D call: TRBD1 (5 bases). Deletions cut 7 bases from V and 3 bases from J, with 21 bases between. The CDR3 has 16 residues. Germline V gene data show CDR1 as MNHNY and CDR2 as SVGAGI (reference sequence). The CDR3 nucleotides read TGTGCCAGCACCTGGGGCCGGGGTCGGAGAGACACTGAAGCTTTCTTT. Residues: CASTWGRGRRDTEAFF.